The next 5 T cell receptor beta chains were all read from a single sample in a study of cytomegalovirus exposure and HLA in healthy donors. Primers: 60 Vbeta forward and 13 Jbeta reverse. The protocol was immunoSEQ multiplex PCR, while the TCRdb copy is restricted to in-frame clones and leaves out a portion. The sample shows around 35,000 clones, 81% of them seen only once. Sample: PBMCs. The receptors stem from a woman in her thirties or forties in good health and CMV-seronegative.

The chain uses TRBV2 and TRBJ2-6; D is possibly TRBD2 (5 bases). Trimming left V 5 bases short and J 4 bases short, with 15 bases between. The CDR3 totals 16 residues. Germline CDR1 is SNHLY and CDR2 is FYNNEI. The CDR3 is CASSPYSGPGANVLTF. The CDR3 bases are TGTGCCAGCAGTCCATACAGCGGTCCCGGGGCCAACGTCCTGACTTTC.

This chain joins TRBV7-9 and TRBJ1-1; no firm D call. Germline V gene sequence: CDR1 SEHNR, CDR2 FQNEAQ (reference sequence). Trimming shortened V by 5 bases and J by 3 bases, and 4 bases separated the two germline ends. The length of the CDR3 is 11 residues. CDR3 sequence: CASSQYTEAFF. In DNA, the CDR3 is TGTGCCAGCAGCCAATACACTGAAGCTTTCTTT.

The chain combines TRBV7-9 with TRBJ1-1, with unresolved D. Trimming removed 4 bases at V and 6 bases at J, with 6 bases between. Germline V gives CDR1 SEHNR, CDR2 FQNEAQ (reference sequence). CDR3 length: 11 residues. The CDR3 nucleotides read TGTGCCAGCAGCTACGCGTCTGAAGCTTTCTTT. Translation gives CASSYASEAFF.

This chain links TRBV4-2 with TRBJ1-1, with D possibly being TRBD1 (6 bases). Trimming shortened V by 3 bases and J by 9 bases, and 14 bases separated the two germline ends. CDR3 length equals 13 residues. Germline V gene lookup returns CDR1 LGHNA and CDR2 YNFKEQ. The DNA of the CDR3 is TGTGCCAGCAGCCAGGGTGGGGACAAGCAAGCTTTCTTT. Encoded protein: CASSQGGDKQAFF.

The chain combines TRBV11-2 with TRBJ1-4, with 9 positions matching TRBD1. V shed 5 bases, J shed 8 bases, and the junction held 6 bases outside the gene matches. The V gene's germline CDR1 is SGHAT and CDR2 FQNNGV. CDR3 length: 14 amino acids. CDR3 in amino acids: CASSPDRGGEKLFF. The CDR3 nucleotides are TGTGCCAGCAGCCCGGACAGGGGCGGGGAAAAACTGTTTTTT.